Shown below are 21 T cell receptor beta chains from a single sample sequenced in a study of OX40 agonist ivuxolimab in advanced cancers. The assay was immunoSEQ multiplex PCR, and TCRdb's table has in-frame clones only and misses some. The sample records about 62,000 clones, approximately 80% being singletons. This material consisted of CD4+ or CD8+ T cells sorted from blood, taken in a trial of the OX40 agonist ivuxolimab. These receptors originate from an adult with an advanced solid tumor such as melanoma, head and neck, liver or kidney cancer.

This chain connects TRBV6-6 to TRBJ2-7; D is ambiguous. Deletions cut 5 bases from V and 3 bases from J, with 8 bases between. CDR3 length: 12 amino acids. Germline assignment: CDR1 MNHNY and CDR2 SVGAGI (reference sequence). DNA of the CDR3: TGTGCCAGCAGTAAGGGATACTACGAGCAGTACTTC. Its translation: CASSKGYYEQYF.

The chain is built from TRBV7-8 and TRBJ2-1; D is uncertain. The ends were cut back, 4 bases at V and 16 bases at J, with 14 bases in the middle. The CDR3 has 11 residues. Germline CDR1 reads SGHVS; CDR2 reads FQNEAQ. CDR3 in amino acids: CASSSSPIHFF. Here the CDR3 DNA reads TGTGCCAGCAGCTCATCTCCTATACACTTCTTC.

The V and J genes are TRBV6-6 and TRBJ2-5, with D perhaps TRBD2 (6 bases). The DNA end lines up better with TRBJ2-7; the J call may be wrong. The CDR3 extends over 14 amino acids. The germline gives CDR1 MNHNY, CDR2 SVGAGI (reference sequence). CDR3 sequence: CASSHGGIWDEQYF. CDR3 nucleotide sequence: TGTGCCAGCAGCCACGGGGGTATCTGGGACGAGCAGTACTTC.

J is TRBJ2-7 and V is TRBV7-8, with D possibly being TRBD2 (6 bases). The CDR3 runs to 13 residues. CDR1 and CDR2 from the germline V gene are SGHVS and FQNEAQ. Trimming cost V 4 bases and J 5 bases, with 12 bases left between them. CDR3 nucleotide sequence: TGTGCCAGCAGCTCCTCGACTAGGGACGAGCAGTACTTC. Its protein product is CASSSSTRDEQYF.

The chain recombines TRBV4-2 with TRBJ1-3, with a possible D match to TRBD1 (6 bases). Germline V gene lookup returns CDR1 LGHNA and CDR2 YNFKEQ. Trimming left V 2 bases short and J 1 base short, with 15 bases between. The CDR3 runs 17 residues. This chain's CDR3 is CASSQPTGRLSGNTIYF. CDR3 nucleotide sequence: TGTGCCAGCAGCCAACCCACAGGGAGGCTTTCTGGAAACACCATATATTTT.

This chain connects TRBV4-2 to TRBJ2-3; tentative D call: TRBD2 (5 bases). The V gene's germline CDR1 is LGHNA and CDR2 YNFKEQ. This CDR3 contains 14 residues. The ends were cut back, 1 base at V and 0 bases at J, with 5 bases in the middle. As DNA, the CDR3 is TGTGCCAGCAGCCAAGGGACTAGCACAGATACGCAGTATTTT. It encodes CASSQGTSTDTQYF.

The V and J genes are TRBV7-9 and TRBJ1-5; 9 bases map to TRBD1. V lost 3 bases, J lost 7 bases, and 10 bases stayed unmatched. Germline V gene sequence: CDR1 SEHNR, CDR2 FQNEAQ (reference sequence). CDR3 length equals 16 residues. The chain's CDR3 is CASSFTGTGNGQPQHF. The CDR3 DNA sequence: TGTGCCAGCAGCTTTACCGGGACAGGGAACGGGCAGCCCCAGCATTTT. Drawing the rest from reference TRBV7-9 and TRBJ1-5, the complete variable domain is DTGVSQNPRHKITKRGQNVTFRCDPISEHNRLYWYRQTLGQGPEFLTYFQNEAQLEKSRLLSDRFSAERPKGSFSTLEIQRTEQGDSAMYLCASSFTGTGNGQPQHFGDGTRLSIL.

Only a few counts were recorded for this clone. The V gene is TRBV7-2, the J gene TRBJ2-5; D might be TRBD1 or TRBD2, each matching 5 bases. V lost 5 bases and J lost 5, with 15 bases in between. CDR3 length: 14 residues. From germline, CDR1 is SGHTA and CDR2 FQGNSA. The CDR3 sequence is CASSINGAPETQYF. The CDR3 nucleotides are TGTGCCAGCAGCATAAACGGGGCTCCCGAGACCCAGTACTTC.

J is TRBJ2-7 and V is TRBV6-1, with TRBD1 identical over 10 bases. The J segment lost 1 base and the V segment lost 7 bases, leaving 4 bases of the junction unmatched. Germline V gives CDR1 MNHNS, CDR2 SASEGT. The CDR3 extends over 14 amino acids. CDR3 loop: CASIRQGASYEQYF. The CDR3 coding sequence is TGTGCCAGCATAAGACAGGGGGCTTCCTACGAGCAGTACTTC.

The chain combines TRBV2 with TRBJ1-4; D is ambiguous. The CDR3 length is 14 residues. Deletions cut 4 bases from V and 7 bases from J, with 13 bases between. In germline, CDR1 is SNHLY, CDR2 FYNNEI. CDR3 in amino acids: CASSAGLEGEKLFF. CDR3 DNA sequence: TGTGCCAGCAGTGCTGGGTTAGAGGGTGAAAAACTGTTTTTT. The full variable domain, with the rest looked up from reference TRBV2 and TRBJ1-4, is EPEVTQTPSHQVTQMGQEVILRCVPISNHLYFYWYRQILGQKVEFLVSFYNNEISEKSEIFDDQFSVERPDGSNFTLKIRSTKLEDSAMYFCASSAGLEGEKLFFGSGTQLSVL.

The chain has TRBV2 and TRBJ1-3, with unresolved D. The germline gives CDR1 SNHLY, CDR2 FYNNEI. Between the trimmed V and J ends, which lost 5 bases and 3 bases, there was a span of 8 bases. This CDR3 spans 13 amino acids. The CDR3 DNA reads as TGTGCCAGCAGTCGGGGTGGTGGAAACACCATATATTTT. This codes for CASSRGGGNTIYF. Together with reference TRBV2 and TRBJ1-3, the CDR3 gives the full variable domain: EPEVTQTPSHQVTQMGQEVILRCVPISNHLYFYWYRQILGQKVEFLVSFYNNEISEKSEIFDDQFSVERPDGSNFTLKIRSTKLEDSAMYFCASSRGGGNTIYFGEGSWLTVV.

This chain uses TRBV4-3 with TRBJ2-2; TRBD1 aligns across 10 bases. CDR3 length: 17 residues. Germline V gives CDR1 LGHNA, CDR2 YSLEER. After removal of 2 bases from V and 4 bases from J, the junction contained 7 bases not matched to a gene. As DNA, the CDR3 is TGCGCCAGCAGCCAACCCGGGACAGGGGTGGGCACCGGGGAGCTGTTTTTT. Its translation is CASSQPGTGVGTGELFF.

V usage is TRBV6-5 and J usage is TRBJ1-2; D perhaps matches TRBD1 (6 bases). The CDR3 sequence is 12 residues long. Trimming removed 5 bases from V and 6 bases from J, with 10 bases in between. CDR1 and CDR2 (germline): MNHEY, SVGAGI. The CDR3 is CASSRAGDGYTF. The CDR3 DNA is TGTGCCAGCAGTCGAGCAGGGGATGGCTACACCTTC.

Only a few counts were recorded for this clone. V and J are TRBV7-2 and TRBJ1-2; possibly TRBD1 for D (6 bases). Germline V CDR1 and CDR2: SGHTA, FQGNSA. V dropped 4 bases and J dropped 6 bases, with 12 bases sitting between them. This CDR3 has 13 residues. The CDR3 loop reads CASSSGQTHGYTF. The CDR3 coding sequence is TGTGCCAGCAGCTCCGGACAGACTCATGGCTACACCTTC.

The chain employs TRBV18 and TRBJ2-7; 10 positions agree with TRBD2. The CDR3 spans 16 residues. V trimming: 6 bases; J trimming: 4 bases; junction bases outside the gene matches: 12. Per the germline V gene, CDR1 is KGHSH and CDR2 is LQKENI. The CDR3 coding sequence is TGTGCCAGCTCGCCCTCCCCACTAGCGGGACGTTACGAGCAGTACTTC. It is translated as CASSPSPLAGRYEQYF.

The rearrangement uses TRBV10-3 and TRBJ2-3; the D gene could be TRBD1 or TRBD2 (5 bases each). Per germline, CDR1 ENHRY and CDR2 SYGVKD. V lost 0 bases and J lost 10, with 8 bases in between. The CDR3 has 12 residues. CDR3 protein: CAISESRGPQYF. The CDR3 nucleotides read TGTGCCATCAGTGAGTCGAGGGGACCGCAGTATTTT.

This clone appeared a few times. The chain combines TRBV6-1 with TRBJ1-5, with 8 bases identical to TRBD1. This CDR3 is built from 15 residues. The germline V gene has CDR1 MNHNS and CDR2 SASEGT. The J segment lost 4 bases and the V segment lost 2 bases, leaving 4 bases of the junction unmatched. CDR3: CASSEIDRGNQPQHF. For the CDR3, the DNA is TGTGCCAGCAGTGAAATAGACAGGGGTAATCAGCCCCAGCATTTT.

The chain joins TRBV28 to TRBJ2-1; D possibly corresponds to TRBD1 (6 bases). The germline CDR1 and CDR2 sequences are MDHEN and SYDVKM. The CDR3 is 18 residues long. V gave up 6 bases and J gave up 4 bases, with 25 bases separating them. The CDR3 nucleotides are TGTGCCAGCAGACTCCAACCGTGGGGGCCCAGACCTTACAATGAGCAGTTCTTC. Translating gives CASRLQPWGPRPYNEQFF.

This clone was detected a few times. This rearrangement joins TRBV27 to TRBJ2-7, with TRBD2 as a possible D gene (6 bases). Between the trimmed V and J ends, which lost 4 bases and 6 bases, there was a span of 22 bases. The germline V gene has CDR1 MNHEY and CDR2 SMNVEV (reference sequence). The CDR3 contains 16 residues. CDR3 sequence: CASSSSPTSTISEQYF. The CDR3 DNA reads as TGTGCCAGCAGTTCGTCTCCGACTAGTACGATCAGCGAGCAGTACTTC.

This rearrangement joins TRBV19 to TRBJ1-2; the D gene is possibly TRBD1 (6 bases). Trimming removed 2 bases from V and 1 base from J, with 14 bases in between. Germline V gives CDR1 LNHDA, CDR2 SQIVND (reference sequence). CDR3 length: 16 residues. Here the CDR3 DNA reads TGTGCCAGTAGTATAATGCCGGGACAACTTAACTATGGCTACACCTTC. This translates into CASSIMPGQLNYGYTF.

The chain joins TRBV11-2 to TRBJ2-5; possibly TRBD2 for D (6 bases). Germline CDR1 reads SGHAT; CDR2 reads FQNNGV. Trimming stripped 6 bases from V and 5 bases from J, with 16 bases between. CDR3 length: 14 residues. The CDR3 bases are TGTGCCAGCAGTCTGAGTCTTGGGGGGGAGACCCAGTACTTC. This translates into CASSLSLGGETQYF.